This T cell receptor beta chain was identified in a study of T cells in Graves' hyperthyroidism and ophthalmopathy. Diagnoses were made from clinical symptoms, serum measures (thyroxine and TRAb), thyroid ultrasound and orbital computed tomography. PBMCs were sourced from more than 9 ml fresh peripheral blood. Amplification of TCR beta CDR3 regions was performed using RNA transcripts as template. HTBI primers were used for first-round RT-PCR of the TCR CDR3. Via MiXCR, TCRdb re-called the multiplex PCR reads, giving one row per CDR3 protein. The sample has around 520,000 distinct CDR3 sequences; approximately 25% are singletons. Points from the study as a whole: Appearing also in blood were most of the thyroid clonotypes expanded above 0.001.

V was trimmed by 0 bases and J by 7 bases, leaving 7 bases between them. CDR1 and CDR2 from the germline V gene are LNHNV and YYDKDF (reference sequence). CDR3 size: 12 residues. This clonotype showed up just a few times. Its antigen remains unidentified. Sequenced: blood. This receptor was taken from a woman between 25 and 40 years old with Graves' ophthalmopathy. The chain joins TRBV15 to TRBJ2-7; D is unresolved. CDR3 nucleotides: TGTGCCACCAGCAGAGATCAGTGGGAGCAGTACTTC. It encodes CATSRDQWEQYF. Based on the CDR3 plus reference TRBV15 and TRBJ2-7, the full variable domain is DAMVIQNPRYQVTQFGKPVTLSCSQTLNHNVMYWYQQKSSQAPKLLFHYYDKDFNNEADTPDNFQSRRPNTSFCFLDIRSPGLGDTAMYLCATSRDQWEQYFGPGTRLTVT.